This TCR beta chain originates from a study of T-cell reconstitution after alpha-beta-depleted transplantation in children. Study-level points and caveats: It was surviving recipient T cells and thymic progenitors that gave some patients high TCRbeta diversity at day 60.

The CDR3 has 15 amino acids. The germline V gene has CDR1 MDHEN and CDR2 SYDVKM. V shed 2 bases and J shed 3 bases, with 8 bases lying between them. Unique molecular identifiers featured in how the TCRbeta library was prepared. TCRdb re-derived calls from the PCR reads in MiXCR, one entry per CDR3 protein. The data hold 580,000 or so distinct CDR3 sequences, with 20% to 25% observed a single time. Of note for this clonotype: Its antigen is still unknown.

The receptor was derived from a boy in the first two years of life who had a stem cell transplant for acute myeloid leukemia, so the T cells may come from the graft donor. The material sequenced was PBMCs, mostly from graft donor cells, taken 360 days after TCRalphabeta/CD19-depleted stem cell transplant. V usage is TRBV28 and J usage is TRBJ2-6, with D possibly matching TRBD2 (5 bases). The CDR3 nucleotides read TGTGCCAGCAGTTTAAGGGCGGGTGGGGCCAACGTCCTGACTTTC. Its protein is CASSLRAGGANVLTF.